This TCR beta chain was sequenced in a study of blood T cell repertoires in COVID-19 (dated by TCRdb to 2019 to 2021). Background for the entire study: Samples covering the acute and convalescent phases of COVID-19 were provided by collaborators in the United States, Italy and Spain. The prospective study material was composed of cDNA or gDNA derived from T cells, B-cell-depleted T cells, or PBMCs. Deeply sampled blood TCRbeta repertoires from subjects exposed to, actively infected with, or recovered from COVID-19 were included in the dataset. The repertoires were released in a freely available public database meant as a resource for research on the immune response to SARS-CoV-2. Samples were obtained from the ongoing ImmuneRACE study (first 160 participants) and from about 1,300 subjects provided by 6 global collaborators. A de-identified subject ID, COVID-19 status, age in years and sex were almost always included in the sample metadata. Where available, HLA class I and class II types were obtained from metadata supplied by the sample provider rather than from assay-based typing. What the work shows at the level of the full study, not this receptor alone: The quantity of clinical and demographic metadata differed by source and by participant and was supplied without curation.

V loses 6 bases at its end and J loses 3 bases; junction bases beyond the gene matches: 11. The CDR1 and CDR2 encoded by the germline V gene (reference sequence) are LNHDA and SQIVND. The CDR3 goes from the cysteine to the phenylalanine over 16 residues. Only the CDR3 DNA stays, 48 bases, in frame from base 1. The immunoSEQ Assay, a bias-controlled multiplex PCR, was used to amplify TCRbeta CDR3 regions from genomic DNA. The authors processed their data as follows. The number of nucleated cells in each sample was estimated by amplification of reference gene primers within the assay. To quantify the absolute abundance of each unique TCRbeta CDR3 rearrangement, sequence reads were collapsed and filtered. For each sample, productive Simpson clonality was calculated as the square root of Simpson's diversity index over productive rearrangements. As stored in TCRdb, this immuneACCESS dataset retains in-frame rearrangements with V and J assigned. A fraction of the clones does not appear; measured against another copy, unresolved V genes explain less than half of the discrepancy, and the remainder lacks a known reason. The V and J calls and clone size come from that table; D and trimming were worked out from the DNA. The sample contains about 200,000 clones, approximately 92% of them found a single time. 0.45% to 0.65% of the sample is taken by the ten largest.

The collaborating institutions used their own protocols to collect whole blood in K2EDTA tubes. For TCRbeta analysis, collaborators shipped samples in one of three forms: frozen whole blood, isolated PBMCs, or DNA extracted from either of those sample types. As for this clone: Its antigen target is currently unknown. No base quality information exists; no much larger clone differs at one position.

Sequencing input: peripheral blood. This clonotype originated in a man aged 45-65 years with acute or convalescent COVID-19. The V gene is TRBV19 and the J gene is TRBJ2-3; 8 bases in between match TRBD2. The sequenced DNA is TGTGCCAGTAGCGCTCTGGGGACTAGAGGGACAGATACGCAGTATTTT. Translated, this is CASSALGTRGTDTQYF.